The entry below gives a single T cell receptor (beta chain) sequence along with its context. This clonotype was seen more than once but under ten times. This receptor's antigen is unknown. Base qualities were left out, and no much larger clone turns up one base away. The germline V gene yields SQVTM for CDR1 and ANQGSEA for CDR2. The CDR3, from cysteine to phenylalanine, totals 13 residues. Of the read, only the CDR3 DNA is kept; its 39 bases are in frame from base 1. V trim: 6 bases; J trim: 4 bases; unmatched bases: 5. The run used an Illumina MiSeq. The public reads were reanalyzed by TCRdb: fastp trimming at Q25, MiXCR alignment, in-frame beta chains only. Entries that share a CDR3 protein sequence are merged under the most common genes and DNA. The sample table lists 60,000 to 65,000 distinct CDR3 sequences, 21% of them with a count of one. The ten most abundant clones make up 2% to 2.5% of the sample.

The data belong to a study of lung T cells in sarcoidosis with Löfgren's syndrome (dated by TCRdb to the late 2010s). As for the study more broadly: Sarcoidosis was characterized as a granulomatous disease that is mostly pulmonary, in which CD4+ T cells accumulate in bronchoalveolar lavage fluid. The repertoire analyses were focused on Lofgren's syndrome patients.

Study-wide conclusions, independent of this receptor: In alphabeta pairing analysis, TRAV12-1 was found to pair preferentially with TRBV2, and CDR3 homology was shown by the resulting paired TCRs. Compared with control subjects, Lofgren's syndrome patients were reported to have TRAV12-1 and TRBV2 as the most expanded V gene segments. Recognition of a sarcoidosis-associated antigen was only suggested; the antigen itself remained putative and unidentified. Multiple Lofgren's syndrome patients were reported to share TRAV12-1 and TRBV2 CDR3 motifs, a finding that suggests public CD4+ TCR repertoires.

The chain joins TRBV29-1 to TRBJ1-5; 8 bases in between match TRBD1. The sample comprised CD4+ T cells from PBMCs. The TCR sequence derives from a human donor with sarcoidosis (Löfgren's syndrome or another form), or a control subject (not recorded which). CDR3 sequence: CSVRTGSNQPQHF. The base sequence is TGCAGCGTCAGGACAGGGAGTAATCAGCCCCAGCATTTT.